In this sample, the clone carrying this T cell receptor (beta chain) turned up once. The sample belongs to a study of control samples from healthy donors and cancer patients. Clones were read by immunoSEQ multiplex PCR, and TCRdb kept only the in-frame ones, dropping some. In the table there are 110,000 to 150,000 clones, 92% of which are singletons. The clonotype originates from a man between 25 and 39 years old in good health. Material: blood.

CDR3 DNA sequence: TGTGCCAGCAGTTTGTTTACAACTAATGAAAAACTGTTTTTT. As protein: CASSLFTTNEKLFF. The V gene is TRBV28, the J gene TRBJ1-4; D uncertain. Germline-derived CDR1 and CDR2 are MDHEN and SYDVKM. The length of the CDR3 is 14 residues. V dropped 3 bases and J dropped 0 bases, with 5 bases sitting between them.